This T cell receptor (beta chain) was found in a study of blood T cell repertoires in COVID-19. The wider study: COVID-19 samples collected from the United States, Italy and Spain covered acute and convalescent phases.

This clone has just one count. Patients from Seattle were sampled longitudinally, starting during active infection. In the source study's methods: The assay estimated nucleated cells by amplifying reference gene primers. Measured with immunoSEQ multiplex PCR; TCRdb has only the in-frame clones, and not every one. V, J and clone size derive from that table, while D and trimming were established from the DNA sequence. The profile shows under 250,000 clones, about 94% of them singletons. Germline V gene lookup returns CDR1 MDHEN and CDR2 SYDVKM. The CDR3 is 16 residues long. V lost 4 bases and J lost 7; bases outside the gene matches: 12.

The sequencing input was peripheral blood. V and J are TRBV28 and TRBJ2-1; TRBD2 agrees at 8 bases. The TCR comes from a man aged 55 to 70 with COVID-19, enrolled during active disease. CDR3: CASSSITSGPGNEQFF. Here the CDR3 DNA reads TGTGCCAGCAGTTCTATCACTAGCGGACCCGGGAATGAGCAGTTCTTC.